Shown below are 20 T cell receptor beta chains from a single sample sequenced in a study of T cell repertoires in cytomegalovirus infection. TCRdb analysed the reads with MiXCR anew, one entry per CDR3 protein. The sample consists of fewer than 550,000 distinct CDR3 sequences, approximately 26% of them appearing once. Sequencing was done on a sample of PBMCs. These receptors came from a human donor in good health (CMV status not recorded). Some clones in this sample may be carry-over from other donors' samples.

This clonotype was counted many times. The rearrangement uses TRBV6-5 and TRBJ2-7; 10 bases map to TRBD1. Losses at the gene ends were 7 bases for V and 4 bases for J; bases not matched to a gene: 13. The CDR3 totals 16 residues. CDR1 MNHEY and CDR2 SVGAGI come from the germline V gene. As DNA, the CDR3 is TGTGCCAGCATTCACGCCGGACAGGGGGGAATTTACGAGCAGTACTTC. It is translated as CASIHAGQGGIYEQYF.

This chain joins TRBV12-3 or TRBV12-4 and TRBJ1-2; 8 bases agree with TRBD1. Trimming at V came to 6 bases and at J to 8 bases, leaving 8 bases not matched to a gene. The CDR3 runs 13 residues. The DNA for the CDR3 is TGTGCCAGCAGACAACAGGGGGTCCGAGGCTACACCTTC. Amino acids: CASRQQGVRGYTF.

In this sample, this clonotype turned up a few times. CDR3 nucleotides: TGTGCCAGCGGAAGACAGGGATACGGTAGTGAAGCTTTCTTT. It codes for CASGRQGYGSEAFF. The V and J genes are TRBV2 and TRBJ1-1; 7 bases line up with TRBD1. The CDR3 runs 14 residues. Germline assignment: CDR1 SNHLY and CDR2 FYNNEI. The trim removed 8 bases at V and 7 bases at J, leaving 13 bases unmatched. Based on the CDR3 plus reference TRBV2 and TRBJ1-1, the full variable domain is EPEVTQTPSHQVTQMGQEVILRCVPISNHLYFYWYRQILGQKVEFLVSFYNNEISEKSEIFDDQFSVERPDGSNFTLKIRSTKLEDSAMYFCASGRQGYGSEAFFGQGTRLTVV.

The chain couples TRBV6-6 to TRBJ2-5, with D perhaps matching TRBD2 (6 bases). The CDR3 is 14 amino acids. V was pared by 7 bases and J by 2 bases, with 14 bases between. CDR1 is MNHNY, CDR2 SVGAGI, per germline (reference sequence). The CDR3 reads CASTGGGGQETQYF. The CDR3, as DNA: TGTGCCAGCACCGGGGGAGGAGGGCAAGAGACCCAGTACTTC.

This clonotype was counted once. This sequence joins TRBV20-1 and TRBJ1-1, with TRBD1 as a possible D gene (5 bases). V shed 6 bases and J shed 2 bases, with 13 bases lying between them. CDR3 length equals 13 residues. The germline V gene has CDR1 DFQATT and CDR2 SNEGSKA (reference sequence). CDR3 bases: TGCAGTGCCTCCGGGACCCCAAACACTGAAGCTTTCTTT. It yields the protein CSASGTPNTEAFF.

This chain joins TRBV15 and TRBJ2-7; D may match TRBD1 or TRBD2 (5 bases each). The CDR3 has 15 residues. The germline V gene has CDR1 LNHNV and CDR2 YYDKDF (reference sequence). With 0 bases removed from V and 3 bases from J, the gap between germline ends came to 12 bases. CDR3 in amino acids: CATSRDTGGLYEQYF. CDR3 nucleotides: TGTGCCACCAGCAGAGATACAGGAGGTCTCTACGAGCAGTACTTC.

The sample holds a few counts of this clonotype. This chain uses TRBV6-6 with TRBJ1-6; no reliable D call. From germline, CDR1 is MNHNY and CDR2 SVGAGI (reference sequence). Trimming took 6 bases from V and 9 from J, leaving 18 bases between them. The length of the CDR3 is 15 residues. The CDR3 region is CASRAAEGASSPLHF. DNA of the CDR3: TGTGCCAGCAGGGCCGCGGAGGGCGCCTCTTCACCCCTCCACTTT.

The DNA of the CDR3 is TGCAGTGCTAGAGATTTTCCAAACACCGGGGAGCTGTTTTTT. The encoded protein is CSARDFPNTGELFF. The V gene is TRBV20-1, the J gene TRBJ2-2; no reliable D call. The CDR3 loop spans 14 amino acids. The V end was cut by 0 bases, the J end by 2 bases, with 7 bases between. Germline lookup yields CDR1 DFQATT and CDR2 SNEGSKA (reference sequence).

V gene TRBV5-1 combines with J gene TRBJ2-5, with D tentatively TRBD2 (6 bases). Germline CDR1 is SGHRS and CDR2 is YFSETQ. V lost 1 base to trimming and J lost 2 bases, with 15 bases between them. The CDR3 runs to 16 residues. As DNA, the CDR3 is TGCGCCAGCAGCTTGTTAAGGGACTTCACTCAAGAGACCCAGTACTTC. It codes for CASSLLRDFTQETQYF.

The J gene is TRBJ2-2, the V gene TRBV30; D not certain. The CDR3 spans 13 residues. V lost 5 bases and J 0 bases, leaving 7 bases between the germline ends. Germline-derived CDR1 and CDR2 are GTSNPN and SVGIG (reference sequence). CDR3 in DNA: TGTGCCTGGGCCGGAACGAACACCGGGGAGCTGTTTTTT. Encoded protein: CAWAGTNTGELFF.

This chain links TRBV5-1 with TRBJ2-2; the D is unclear. The CDR3 sequence is 16 residues long. CDR1 is SGHRS, CDR2 YFSETQ, per germline. With 0 bases removed from V and 0 bases from J, the gap between germline ends came to 9 bases. The CDR3 here is CASSLDVGTNTGELFF. In DNA form, the CDR3 reads TGCGCCAGCAGCTTGGATGTCGGAACGAACACCGGGGAGCTGTTTTTT.

This chain links TRBV9 with TRBJ2-3; 8 bases fit TRBD2. After removal of 0 bases from V and 2 bases from J, the junction contained 5 bases not matched to a gene. Germline lookup yields CDR1 SGDLS and CDR2 YYNGEE. The length of the CDR3 is 16 residues. CDR3 region: CASSVGSGKNTDTQYF. DNA of the CDR3: TGTGCCAGCAGCGTAGGTAGCGGGAAAAACACAGATACGCAGTATTTT.

This clonotype was picked up many times. This chain uses TRBV12-3 or TRBV12-4 with TRBJ2-1, with a weak D call TRBD2 (6 bases). Trimming cost V 6 bases and J 0 bases, with 12 bases left between them. The CDR3 is made up of 15 amino acids. CDR3 amino acids: CASSPGLGSYNEQFF. CDR3 nucleotides: TGTGCCAGCAGCCCGGGACTCGGCTCCTACAATGAGCAGTTCTTC.

This clonotype turned up a few times. Germline is not matched at one junction end, which may reflect a read error. The chain has TRBV19 and TRBJ1-1; D uncertain. The CDR3 contains 11 residues. Per germline, CDR1 LNHDA and CDR2 SQIVND (reference sequence). This CDR3 reads CASSIATEAFF. CDR3 DNA sequence: TGTGCCAGTAGCATAGCGACTGAAGCTTTCTTT.

V and J are TRBV28 and TRBJ2-1, with 9 positions matching TRBD1. This CDR3 comprises 15 residues. The germline CDR1 and CDR2 sequences are MDHEN and SYDVKM. V was pared by 5 bases and J by 7 bases, with 9 bases of the junction left unmatched. CDR3 loop: CASSAMGTGYNEQFF. For the CDR3, the DNA is TGTGCCAGCAGTGCCATGGGGACAGGGTATAATGAGCAGTTCTTC.

V usage is TRBV4-1 and J usage is TRBJ1-6; a possible D gene is TRBD1 (5 bases). The CDR3 covers 16 residues. V was cut by 2 bases and J by 11 bases, with 19 bases left in between. Germline CDR1 reads MGHRA; CDR2 reads YSYEKL. CDR3 coding DNA: TGCGCCAGCAGCCAACCGGGACGGTGGATTTACCCACCCCTCCACTTT. It is translated as CASSQPGRWIYPPLHF.

This clonotype was seen at least ten times. V is TRBV14 and J is TRBJ2-3, with D perhaps assigned TRBD1 or TRBD2 (5 bases each). The V end lost 3 bases, the J end lost 12 bases, and 16 bases lay between the germline ends. CDR3 length: 13 amino acids. Germline lookup yields CDR1 SGHDN and CDR2 FVKESK. CDR3 sequence reads: CASSHGDGLPQYF. Written as DNA, the CDR3 is TGTGCCAGCAGCCACGGGGACGGCCTACCCCAGTATTTT.

This chain joins TRBV2 and TRBJ1-5; TRBD1 aligns across 7 bases. This CDR3 has 14 amino acids. The V gene end was trimmed by 6 bases and the J gene end by 4 bases; junction bases not matched to a gene: 6. CDR1 is SNHLY, CDR2 FYNNEI, per germline. The CDR3 nucleotides read TGTGCCAGCAGCACGGGACAGCGGAATCAGCCCCAGCATTTT. This gives the protein CASSTGQRNQPQHF.

This clonotype was counted a few times. The V call is TRBV7-2, the J call TRBJ2-2; possible D gene TRBD1, 6 bases. CDR3 length equals 12 residues. Germline V gene data show CDR1 as SGHTA and CDR2 as FQGNSA. Between the trimmed V and J ends, which lost 7 bases and 9 bases, there was a span of 12 bases. As DNA, the CDR3 is TGTGCCAGCACAAAGGGGGACAGGGAGCTGTTTTTT. Translating it yields CASTKGDRELFF.

Many counts were recorded for this clonotype. This chain uses TRBV7-2 with TRBJ2-2; 10 nucleotides align to TRBD2. The J segment lost 2 bases and the V segment lost 2 bases, leaving 5 bases of the junction unmatched. CDR3 size: 17 residues. Per germline, CDR1 SGHTA and CDR2 FQGNSA. The CDR3 region is CASSLKGLAANTGELFF. CDR3 in DNA: TGTGCCAGCAGCTTAAAAGGACTAGCGGCTAACACCGGGGAGCTGTTTTTT. Full variable domain (missing parts from reference TRBV7-2 and TRBJ2-2): GAGVSQSPSNKVTEKGKDVELRCDPISGHTALYWYRQSLGQGLEFLIYFQGNSAPDKSGLPSDRFSAERTGGSVSTLTIQRTQQEDSAVYLCASSLKGLAANTGELFFGEGSRLTVL.